Below, 3 T cell receptor beta chains from the same sample are listed, as sequenced in a study of PD-L1 blockade in urothelial cancer. Repertoires were generated with immunoSEQ multiplex PCR, while TCRdb's copy carries only in-frame clones and drops some. The table lists some 24,000 clones, 80% to 85% of them singletons, with 9.6% in the top ten. Sequenced here: PBMCs, sampled around atezolizumab (anti-PD-L1) treatment. These receptors came from a man between 70 and 80 years old with urothelial cancer.

The chain combines TRBV9 with TRBJ2-3; 8 nucleotides match TRBD2. Trimming at V came to 0 bases and at J to 0 bases, leaving 3 bases not matched to a gene. The CDR3 length is 16 residues. Germline-derived CDR1 and CDR2 are SGDLS and YYNGEE. The CDR3: CASSVGTSGSTDTQYF. CDR3 sequence (DNA): TGTGCCAGCAGCGTAGGAACTAGCGGTAGCACAGATACGCAGTATTTT.

J is TRBJ2-1 and V is TRBV18; no clear D gene. The CDR3 consists of 13 residues. The V gene's germline CDR1 is KGHSH and CDR2 LQKENI. Trimming took off 3 bases at V and 8 bases at J, with 11 bases between the two ends. The CDR3 nucleotides are TGTGCCAGCTCACCTTCGAGCACCGATGAGCAGTTCTTC. Its translation: CASSPSSTDEQFF.

In this sample, this clone turned up a few times. A read error may produce the germline difference seen at one junction end. The chain uses TRBV11-2 and TRBJ2-7; 9 nucleotides line up with TRBD2. The CDR3 is 12 amino acids. Germline CDR1 is SGHAT and CDR2 is FQNNGV. The CDR3 loop is CASSLDSSGRNF. In DNA, the CDR3 is TGTGCCAGCAGCTTAGATAGCAGCGGGAGGAACTTC.